This T cell receptor beta chain appears in the sequencing data of a study of blood T cell repertoires in COVID-19 (dated by TCRdb to 2019 to 2021). Broadly, across the study: Collaborator samples came from the United States, Italy and Spain and covered acute and convalescent phases of COVID-19. The repertoires were released in a freely available public database intended as a resource for research on the immune response to SARS-CoV-2. Where available, HLA class I and class II types were obtained from metadata supplied by the sample provider rather than from assay-based typing. The material from the prospective study consisted of cDNA or gDNA derived from T cells, B-cell-depleted T cells, or PBMCs. The dataset comprised deeply sampled blood TCRbeta repertoires from subjects exposed to, actively infected with, or recovered from COVID-19. A de-identified subject ID, COVID-19 status, age in years and sex were almost always included in the sample metadata. The samples were drawn from the first 160 participants of the ongoing ImmuneRACE study and from over 950 subjects provided by 6 global collaborators.

Paper-wide results and their limitations: The quantity of clinical and demographic metadata differed by source and by participant and was supplied without curation.

TCRbeta CDR3 regions were amplified from genomic DNA by means of the immunoSEQ Assay, a bias-controlled multiplex PCR. Per the source publication's procedure: Within the assay, amplification of reference gene primers was used to estimate how many nucleated cells each sample contained. To quantify the absolute abundance of each unique TCRbeta CDR3 rearrangement, sequence reads were collapsed and filtered. Productive Simpson clonality was computed per sample as the square root of Simpson's diversity index over productive rearrangements. What TCRdb holds here is the immuneACCESS table cut down to in-frame rearrangements. Part of the clones is not present; checked against another copy, under half of the missing clones reflect an unresolved V gene, and the others are unexplained. V, J and clone size derive from that table, while D and trimming were established from the DNA sequence. The sample yields approximately 200,000 clones; 75% to 90% were counted once. Over 2% of the sample rests with the top ten.

With regard to this clone: Its binding antigen is unknown. No much larger clone is present one base from it, and per-base qualities are unavailable.

Its CDR3 holds 14 amino acids, cysteine through phenylalanine. Of all the DNA, just the CDR3 is kept, 42 bases in frame from base 1. Looking up the germline V gene (reference sequence) yields CDR1 LGHDT and CDR2 YNNKEL. Germline trimming: 6 bases from V, 4 bases from J; junction bases outside gene matches: 6. Enrolling through a virtual design, the prospective study's participants ranged in age from roughly 18 to 95 years and lived across around 25 United States geographic areas. To assign participants to cohorts, the prospective study relied on clinical history that participants themselves reported in a screening survey and a study questionnaire. Each participant in the prospective study had whole blood, serum and a nasopharyngeal or oropharyngeal swab collected by mobile phlebotomists. Participants in the prospective study had the option to provide additional blood draws and questionnaires over a 2-month period. Prospective study blood samples were shipped either frozen or at room temperature before DNA extraction.

The clonotype comes from a woman in her thirties or forties with acute COVID-19. Sequencing used PBMCs or T cells enriched from blood (not recorded which). The chain couples TRBV3-1 (or the pseudogene TRBV3-2) to TRBJ1-2; TRBD1 matches 9 bases in the middle. The nucleotides are TGTGCCAGCAGGGACAGGGGACAGTTCTATGGCTACACCTTC. This encodes CASRDRGQFYGYTF.